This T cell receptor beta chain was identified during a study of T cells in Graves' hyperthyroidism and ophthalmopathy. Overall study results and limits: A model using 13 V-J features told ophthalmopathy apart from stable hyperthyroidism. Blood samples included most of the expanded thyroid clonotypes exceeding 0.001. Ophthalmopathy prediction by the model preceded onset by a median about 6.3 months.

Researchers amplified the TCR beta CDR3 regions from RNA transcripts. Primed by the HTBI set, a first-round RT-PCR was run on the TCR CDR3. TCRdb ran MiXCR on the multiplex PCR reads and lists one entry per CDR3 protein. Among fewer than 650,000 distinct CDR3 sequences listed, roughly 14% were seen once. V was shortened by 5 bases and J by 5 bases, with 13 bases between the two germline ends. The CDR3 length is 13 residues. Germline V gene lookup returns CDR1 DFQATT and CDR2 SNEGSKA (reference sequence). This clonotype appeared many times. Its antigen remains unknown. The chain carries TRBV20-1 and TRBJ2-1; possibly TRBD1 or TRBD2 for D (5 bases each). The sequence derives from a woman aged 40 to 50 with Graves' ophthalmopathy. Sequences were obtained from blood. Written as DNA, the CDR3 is TGCAGTGCTGAACGGGACGCAGACAATGAGCAGTTCTTC. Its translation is CSAERDADNEQFF.